The T cell receptor beta chain described here comes from a study of blood T cell repertoires in COVID-19. The wider study: Samples representing acute and convalescent COVID-19 were sourced from the United States, Italy and Spain. T cells, B-cell-depleted T cells, or PBMCs provided the cDNA or gDNA that served as material.

The CDR3 totals 15 residues. V was clipped by 4 bases and J by 6 bases, with 16 bases between them. Germline V gives CDR1 LGHNA, CDR2 YNFKEQ. Original data processing: Amplification of reference gene primers provided the estimated nucleated cell counts. Assay used: immunoSEQ multiplex PCR; TCRdb lists only in-frame clones, some missing. The V and J calls and clone size are taken from that table; D and trimming were inferred from the DNA. There are 190,000 or so clones in the sample; about 83% occur only once, and roughly 6.2% lies in the top ten. This rearrangement joins TRBV4-2 to TRBJ2-1; D is ambiguous. The TCR sequence derives from a man in his 60s who had recovered from COVID-19. The source material was peripheral blood. The CDR3 DNA is TGTGCCAGCAGCCCCCGACTGTCGATAGGCAATGAGCAGTTCTTC. Amino acids: CASSPRLSIGNEQFF.